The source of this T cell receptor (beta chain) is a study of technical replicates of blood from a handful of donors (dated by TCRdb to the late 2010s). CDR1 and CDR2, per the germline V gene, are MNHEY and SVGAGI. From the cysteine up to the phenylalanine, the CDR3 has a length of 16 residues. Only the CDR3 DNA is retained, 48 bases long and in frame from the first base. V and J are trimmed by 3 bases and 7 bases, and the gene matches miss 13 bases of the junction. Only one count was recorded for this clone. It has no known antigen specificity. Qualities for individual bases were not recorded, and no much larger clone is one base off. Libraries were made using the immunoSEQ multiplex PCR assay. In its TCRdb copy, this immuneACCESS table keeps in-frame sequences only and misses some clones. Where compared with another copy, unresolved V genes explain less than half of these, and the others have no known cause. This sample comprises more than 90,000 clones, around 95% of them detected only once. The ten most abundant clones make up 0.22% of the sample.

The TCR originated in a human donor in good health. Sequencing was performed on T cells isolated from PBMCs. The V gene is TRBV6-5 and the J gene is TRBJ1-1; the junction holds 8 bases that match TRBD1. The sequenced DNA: TGTGCCAGCAGTTATATTTGGACAGGGTCGCAAGTTGAAGCTTTCTTT. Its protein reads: CASSYIWTGSQVEAFF.